These 29 T cell receptor beta chains were sequenced from one sample in a study of shared clonotypes between healthy human individuals. Clones were read by immunoSEQ multiplex PCR, and TCRdb kept only the in-frame ones, dropping some. The sample includes 2 million to 2.5 million clones, around 95% seen only once; the top ten take roughly 0.13%. Material for sequencing was naive CD4+ T cells sorted from blood. Subset here: CD45RA+ positively selected. These TCRs come from a man younger than 35 in good health.

The chain combines TRBV25-1 with TRBJ2-3; perhaps TRBD2 as D (5 bases). Germline V CDR1 and CDR2: MGHDK, SYGVNS. The CDR3 is 15 residues long. Trimming took off 4 bases at V and 5 bases at J, with 16 bases between the two ends. CDR3 in DNA: TGTGCCAGCAGTGCCATGGAAGTGACTAAAGATACGCAGTATTTT. Its translation: CASSAMEVTKDTQYF.

This clone was detected once. The chain couples TRBV19 to TRBJ2-3; D remains unclear. Trimming left V 3 bases short and J 1 base short, with 8 bases between. CDR3 length: 14 amino acids. Germline-derived CDR1 and CDR2 are LNHDA and SQIVND (reference sequence). CDR3 region: CASSMAAGTDTQYF. DNA for the CDR3: TGTGCCAGTAGTATGGCAGCAGGCACAGATACGCAGTATTTT. The variable domain in full, completed from reference TRBV19 and TRBJ2-3, reads DGGITQSPKYLFRKEGQNVTLSCEQNLNHDAMYWYRQDPGQGLRLIYYSQIVNDFQKGDIAEGYSVSREKKESFPLTVTSAQKNPTAFYLCASSMAAGTDTQYFGPGTRLTVL.

The chain combines TRBV27 with TRBJ2-5; D possibly corresponds to TRBD2 (5 bases). CDR1 and CDR2 from the germline V gene are MNHEY and SMNVEV (reference sequence). V lost 4 bases and J 6 bases, leaving 9 bases between the germline ends. The CDR3 extends over 12 amino acids. Written as DNA, the CDR3 is TGTGCCAGCAGTTCCGCCGGGAAGACCCAGTACTTC. It encodes CASSSAGKTQYF.

Concerning this clone itself: The sample holds other DNA sequences that translate to the same CDR3. This rearrangement joins TRBV19 to TRBJ2-7; no definite D call. Per germline, CDR1 LNHDA and CDR2 SQIVND (reference sequence). CDR3 length: 14 residues. The germline V and J ends were trimmed by 1 base and 1 base, with 8 bases remaining between them. The CDR3 nucleotides read TGTGCCAGTAGTATAGTTGCCGGTTCCTACGAGCAGTACTTC. Encoded protein: CASSIVAGSYEQYF.

This chain connects TRBV7-9 to TRBJ2-5, with no clear D. Looked up from germline, CDR1 is SEHNR and CDR2 is FQNEAQ (reference sequence). The CDR3 spans 14 residues. Trimming took off 3 bases at V and 10 bases at J, with 18 bases between the two ends. CDR3 coding DNA: TGTGCCAGCAGCTTGGAACTTTTGGGTACCCTCCAGTACTTC. The encoded protein is CASSLELLGTLQYF.

This clone was found once. The CDR3 loop is CASSPLAGTGEQYF. The DNA of the CDR3 is TGTGCCAGTAGTCCACTAGCGGGAACGGGCGAGCAGTACTTC. The chain employs TRBV19 and TRBJ2-7, with 10 positions matching TRBD2. The V gene's germline CDR1 is LNHDA and CDR2 SQIVND (reference sequence). This CDR3 has 14 residues. J lost 6 bases, V lost 5 bases, and 7 bases had no gene match.

The CDR3 sequence is CAISESHASYGYTF. The CDR3 nucleotides read TGTGCCATCAGTGAGTCCCACGCCTCCTATGGCTACACCTTC. This sequence joins TRBV10-3 and TRBJ1-2, with D unclear. From germline, CDR1 is ENHRY and CDR2 SYGVKD. The CDR3 extends over 14 amino acids. Trimming stripped 0 bases from V and 4 bases from J, with 9 bases between.

V is TRBV11-3 and J is TRBJ2-5; D call uncertain. Trimming cost V 5 bases and J 3 bases, with 10 bases left between them. There are 13 residues in the CDR3. CDR1 is SGHNT, CDR2 YENEEA, per germline. CDR3: CASSRGREETQYF. The CDR3 nucleotides are TGTGCCAGCAGCCGAGGCCGGGAAGAGACCCAGTACTTC.

V gene TRBV6-1 combines with J gene TRBJ1-2; 11 bases match TRBD1. The CDR3 runs to 13 residues. Germline V gives CDR1 MNHNS, CDR2 SASEGT. J gave up 6 bases and V 9 bases, and 6 bases lay outside the gene matches. CDR3 loop: CASGGQGVDGYTF. In DNA form, the CDR3 reads TGTGCCAGTGGGGGACAGGGGGTCGATGGCTACACCTTC.

The rearrangement links TRBV5-8 to TRBJ1-2; 10 positions agree with TRBD1. CDR3 length equals 18 residues. CDR1 and CDR2 from the germline V gene are SGHTS and YDEGEE. The junction had 10 bases not matched to a gene; V was cut back by 2 bases and J by 0 bases. The CDR3 loop reads CASSLNHLDRGPNYGYTF. The CDR3 DNA sequence: TGTGCCAGCAGCTTAAACCATTTAGACAGGGGGCCTAACTATGGCTACACCTTC.

This clone was seen a handful of times. V is TRBV28 and J is TRBJ1-6; D is ambiguous. V dropped 8 bases and J dropped 14 bases, with 19 bases sitting between them. This CDR3 region has 13 residues. From germline, CDR1 is MDHEN and CDR2 SYDVKM. The CDR3 loop reads CASSLGRARALHF. The CDR3 nucleotides are TGTGCCAGCTCTCTTGGACGGGCACGAGCCCTCCACTTT.

J is TRBJ2-1 and V is TRBV6-5, with TRBD2 matching 12 bases. This CDR3 is built from 15 residues. The V gene end was trimmed by 7 bases and the J gene end by 5 bases; junction bases not matched to a gene: 6. Germline V lookup: CDR1 MNHEY, CDR2 SVGAGI. In nucleotides, the CDR3 is TGTGCCAGCACCTCTAGCGGGAGGGACCACAATGAGCAGTTCTTC. Protein product: CASTSSGRDHNEQFF.

The rearrangement joins TRBV2 to TRBJ2-5; D gene ambiguous. V gave up 5 bases and J gave up 2 bases, with 6 bases separating them. This CDR3 is built from 12 residues. Germline-derived CDR1 and CDR2 are SNHLY and FYNNEI. CDR3 loop: CASSYSQETQYF. The CDR3 DNA reads as TGTGCCAGCAGTTACTCGCAAGAGACCCAGTACTTC.

This chain links TRBV30 with TRBJ1-5; TRBD1 might be the D (5 bases). The CDR3 length is 13 residues. The V gene lost 3 bases and the J gene lost 6 bases, with 12 bases spanning the gap. CDR1 and CDR2 (germline): GTSNPN, SVGIG (reference sequence). CDR3 in amino acids: CAWSREVSQPQHF. The CDR3 DNA sequence: TGTGCCTGGAGCAGGGAGGTGTCTCAGCCCCAGCATTTT. Supplemented by reference TRBV30 and TRBJ1-5, the full variable domain reads SQTIHQWPATLVQPVGSPLSLECTVEGTSNPNLYWYRQAAGRGLQLLFYSVGIGQISSEVPQNLSASRPQDRQFILSSKKLLLSDSGFYLCAWSREVSQPQHFGDGTRLSIL.

CDR3 nucleotides: TGTGCCAGTATTGGGATGGGAGGTACCGCCGGGGAGCTGTTTTTT. Protein product: CASIGMGGTAGELFF. The rearrangement uses TRBV19 and TRBJ2-2; perhaps TRBD2 as D (6 bases). This CDR3 spans 15 amino acids. Germline CDR1 is LNHDA and CDR2 is SQIVND (reference sequence). The V end was cut by 7 bases, the J end by 6 bases, with 18 bases between.

This chain joins TRBV11-3 and TRBJ1-4, with a weak D call TRBD1 (5 bases). V dropped 4 bases and J dropped 0 bases, with 9 bases sitting between them. The CDR3 is made up of 15 amino acids. Germline assignment: CDR1 SGHNT and CDR2 YENEEA. The CDR3 sequence: CASSSGTATNEKLFF. The CDR3, as DNA: TGTGCCAGCAGCTCCGGGACGGCAACTAATGAAAAACTGTTTTTT.

For this clone: Other DNA sequences in the same sample also yield this CDR3. The chain carries TRBV6-5 and TRBJ1-5; 9 bases are shared with TRBD1. Germline CDR1 and CDR2: MNHEY and SVGAGI. The ends lost 6 bases at V and 7 bases at J; junction bases unmatched: 4. The CDR3 sequence is 13 residues long. CDR3 residues: CASRQGAGQPQHF. The DNA of the CDR3 is TGTGCCAGCAGACAGGGGGCTGGACAGCCCCAGCATTTT.

The V and J genes are TRBV18 and TRBJ1-5; maybe TRBD1 (5 bases). Trimming removed 3 bases at V and 7 bases at J, with 13 bases between. CDR3 length equals 14 residues. Germline V gene lookup returns CDR1 KGHSH and CDR2 LQKENI. This chain's CDR3 is CASSPIAGGQPQHF. CDR3 in DNA: TGTGCCAGCTCACCTATCGCGGGGGGACAGCCCCAGCATTTT.

As to this clone: Other DNA sequences of this sample code for an identical CDR3. CDR3 protein: CSASIGGNTEAFF. The CDR3 region has the DNA TGCAGCGCCTCTATTGGCGGGAACACTGAAGCTTTCTTT. The rearrangement links TRBV29-1 to TRBJ1-1; D call uncertain. Trimming shortened V by 7 bases and J by 1 base, and 13 bases separated the two germline ends. This CDR3 comprises 13 residues. Germline CDR1 and CDR2: SQVTM and ANQGSEA.

The genes are TRBV4-1 and TRBJ2-1, with D tentatively TRBD2 (5 bases). The ends were cut back, 0 bases at V and 10 bases at J, with 13 bases in the middle. This CDR3 is built from 14 residues. Germline CDR1 MGHRA, CDR2 YSYEKL. The CDR3 region is CASSQDSSSFEQFF. In DNA, the CDR3 is TGCGCCAGCAGCCAAGATTCTAGCAGCTTCGAGCAGTTCTTC.

The chain recombines TRBV5-4 with TRBJ2-7, with 8 bases aligning to TRBD1. V was clipped by 1 base and J by 5 bases; unmatched bases: 5. The CDR3 is 14 amino acids. CDR1 is SGHNT and CDR2 is YYREEE in the germline V gene (reference sequence). The DNA of the CDR3 is TGTGCCAGCAGCTTGCCAGGGGGCTTTAACGAGCAGTACTTC. It specifies CASSLPGGFNEQYF.

The chain employs TRBV5-1 and TRBJ1-3, with D maybe TRBD1 (6 bases). The CDR3 extends over 16 amino acids. The V gene's germline CDR1 is SGHRS and CDR2 YFSETQ. V lost 4 bases and J lost 0, with 14 bases in between. Here the CDR3 reads CASSPESGASGNTIYF. The CDR3 DNA reads TGCGCCAGCAGCCCGGAATCAGGGGCCTCTGGAAACACCATATATTTT.

V and J are TRBV15 and TRBJ1-5; TRBD1 might be the D (5 bases). The CDR3 has 15 amino acids. V was clipped by 3 bases and J by 10 bases, with 19 bases between them. The germline V gene has CDR1 LNHNV and CDR2 YYDKDF (reference sequence). The CDR3 protein is CATSRTPGPLEPQHF. The CDR3 nucleotides are TGTGCCACCAGCAGGACCCCGGGACCGCTTGAACCCCAGCATTTT.

This clone was seen only once. J is TRBJ2-7 and V is TRBV6-6; the D gene is possibly TRBD1 (5 bases). Trimming removed 2 bases from V and 2 bases from J, with 13 bases in between. From germline, CDR1 is MNHNY and CDR2 SVGAGI (reference sequence). The CDR3 consists of 15 residues. DNA of the CDR3: TGTGCCAGCAGTTACGGGGCCTCCAAGGCCTACGAGCAGTACTTC. Translated, it gives CASSYGASKAYEQYF.

The J gene is TRBJ1-3, the V gene TRBV2; TRBD1 matches at 7 bases. Germline V gives CDR1 SNHLY, CDR2 FYNNEI. This CDR3 has 15 amino acids. With V trimmed by 5 bases and J by 0 bases, 4 bases remained unmatched. CDR3 loop: CASSTGELSGNTIYF. The CDR3 nucleotides are TGTGCCAGCAGTACAGGGGAACTCTCTGGAAACACCATATATTTT.

The V and J genes are TRBV19 and TRBJ2-6; no clear D. The CDR3 has 16 residues. Germline V CDR1 and CDR2: LNHDA, SQIVND (reference sequence). V lost 7 bases and J lost 3, with 16 bases in between. The DNA of the CDR3 is TGTGCCAGTACCGTCGCCGGCCCCCGTGGGGCCAACGTCCTGACTTTC. This codes for CASTVAGPRGANVLTF.

Remarks on this clone: The same CDR3 also results from other DNA sequences found in this sample. The rearrangement joins TRBV7-9 to TRBJ2-2, with D unclear. Germline V gene data show CDR1 as SEHNR and CDR2 as FQNEAQ (reference sequence). Trimming removed 2 bases from V and 4 bases from J, with 8 bases in between. This CDR3 spans 14 amino acids. CDR3 nucleotide sequence: TGTGCCAGCAGCTTATCTGGCTCCACCGGGGAGCTGTTTTTT. Amino acid sequence: CASSLSGSTGELFF.

The chain combines TRBV28 with TRBJ2-7; 8 bases are shared with TRBD1. The CDR3 length is 15 residues. Germline V gene sequence: CDR1 MDHEN, CDR2 SYDVKM. V shed 4 bases and J 3 bases; nucleotides not matched to a gene: 8. CDR3 residues: CASSSTGGANYEQYF. The CDR3 coding sequence is TGTGCCAGCAGTTCTACAGGGGGAGCTAACTACGAGCAGTACTTC.

The V gene is TRBV2, the J gene TRBJ1-5; the match to TRBD1 covers 9 bases. This CDR3 spans 15 amino acids. Germline CDR1 and CDR2: SNHLY and FYNNEI. Unmatched junction bases numbered 9, after V lost 6 bases and J lost 6 bases. The CDR3 bases are TGTGCCAGCAGGGGCAATAAACAGGGGGCTCAGCCCCAGCATTTT. Its translation: CASRGNKQGAQPQHF.